The 5 T cell receptor beta chains below all came from one sample that was sequenced in a study of blood T cell repertoires in COVID-19. Data came from immunoSEQ multiplex PCR; TCRdb stores just in-frame clones and leaves some out. Seen here are approximately 210,000 clones, 88% observed once, and the top ten hold approximately 14%. The material sequenced was PBMCs or T cells enriched from blood (not recorded which). The receptors derive from a woman in her 50s with acute COVID-19.

The CDR3 sequence: CASSPDGDGYTF. DNA for the CDR3: TGTGCCAGCTCACCCGACGGGGATGGCTACACCTTC. V usage is TRBV18 and J usage is TRBJ1-2; D is unresolved. Germline V gives CDR1 KGHSH, CDR2 LQKENI. V was trimmed by 3 bases and J by 6 bases, leaving 8 bases between them. The CDR3 extends over 12 amino acids.

The chain uses TRBV5-1 and TRBJ2-1; 14 nucleotides match TRBD2. Germline V CDR1 and CDR2: SGHRS, YFSETQ. The CDR3 length is 17 residues. Unmatched junction bases numbered 13, after V lost 6 bases and J lost 8 bases. The CDR3 nucleotides are TGCGCCAGCACCGAACCCCTGGGGACTAGCGGGAGTGATGAGCAGTTCTTC. Amino acids: CASTEPLGTSGSDEQFF.

J is TRBJ2-4 and V is TRBV15, with D unclear. V gave up 0 bases and J gave up 0 bases, with 12 bases separating them. There are 17 residues in the CDR3. The germline V gene encodes CDR1 LNHNV and CDR2 YYDKDF (reference sequence). The CDR3 sequence: CATSRDNMGLAKNIQYF. The DNA of the CDR3 is TGTGCCACCAGCAGAGATAACATGGGCTTAGCCAAAAACATTCAGTACTTC.

CDR3 DNA sequence: TGTGCCAGCTCTCAGGGGACAGGGGGCGAGCAGTACTTC. Encoded protein: CASSQGTGGEQYF. The chain combines TRBV18 with TRBJ2-7, with 11 bases identical to TRBD1. Losses at the gene ends were 6 bases for V and 6 bases for J; bases not matched to a gene: 4. There are 13 residues in the CDR3. In germline, CDR1 is KGHSH, CDR2 LQKENI.

The rearrangement joins TRBV7-2 to TRBJ1-2; 11 nucleotides line up with TRBD1. The V and J ends lost 2 bases and 8 bases, in that order; junction bases with no gene match: 7. Germline loops: CDR1 SGHTA, CDR2 FQGNSA. This CDR3 comprises 15 residues. The CDR3 region has the DNA TGTGCCAGCAGCTTAATGGACAGGGGGCTGGACGGCTACACCTTC. Translating gives CASSLMDRGLDGYTF.